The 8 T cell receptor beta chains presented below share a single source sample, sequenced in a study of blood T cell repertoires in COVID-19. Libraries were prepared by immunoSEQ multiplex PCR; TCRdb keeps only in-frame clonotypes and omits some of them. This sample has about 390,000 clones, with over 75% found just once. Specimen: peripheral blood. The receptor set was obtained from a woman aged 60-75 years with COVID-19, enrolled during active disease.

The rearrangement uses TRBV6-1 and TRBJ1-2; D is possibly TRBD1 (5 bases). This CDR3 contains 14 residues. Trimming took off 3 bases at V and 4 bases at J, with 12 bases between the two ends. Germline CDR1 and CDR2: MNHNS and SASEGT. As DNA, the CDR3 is TGTGCCAGCAGTGAGTGGGGGGTTGGCTATGGCTACACCTTC. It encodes CASSEWGVGYGYTF.

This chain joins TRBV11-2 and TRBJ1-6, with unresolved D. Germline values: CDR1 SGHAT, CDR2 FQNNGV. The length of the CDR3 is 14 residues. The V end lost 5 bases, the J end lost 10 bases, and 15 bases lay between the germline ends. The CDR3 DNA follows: TGTGCCAGCAGCCTGTTGGTAGCTGCATCACCCCTCCACTTT. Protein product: CASSLLVAASPLHF.

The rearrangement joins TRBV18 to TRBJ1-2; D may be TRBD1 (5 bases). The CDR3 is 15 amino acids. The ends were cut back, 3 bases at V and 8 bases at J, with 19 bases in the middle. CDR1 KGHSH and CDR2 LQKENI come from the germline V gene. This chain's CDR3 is CASSPTAGEVGGYTF. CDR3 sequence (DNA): TGTGCCAGCTCACCCACCGCGGGGGAGGTCGGAGGCTACACCTTC.

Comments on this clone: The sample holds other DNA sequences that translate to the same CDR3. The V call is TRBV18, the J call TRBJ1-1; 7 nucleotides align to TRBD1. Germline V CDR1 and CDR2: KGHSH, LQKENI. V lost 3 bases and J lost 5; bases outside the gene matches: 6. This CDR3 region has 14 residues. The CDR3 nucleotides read TGTGCCAGCTCACCTGGACAGGTAGATACTGAAGCTTTCTTT. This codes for CASSPGQVDTEAFF.

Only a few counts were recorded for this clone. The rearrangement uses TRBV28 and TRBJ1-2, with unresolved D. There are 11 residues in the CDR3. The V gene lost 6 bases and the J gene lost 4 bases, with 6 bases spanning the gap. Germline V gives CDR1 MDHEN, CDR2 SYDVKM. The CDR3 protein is CASSLRYGYTF. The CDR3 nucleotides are TGTGCCAGCAGCTTACGCTATGGCTACACCTTC.

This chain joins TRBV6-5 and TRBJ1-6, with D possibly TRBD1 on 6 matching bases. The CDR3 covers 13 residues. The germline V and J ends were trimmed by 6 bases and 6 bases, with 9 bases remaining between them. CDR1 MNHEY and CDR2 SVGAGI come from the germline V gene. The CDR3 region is CASSPRGNSPLHF. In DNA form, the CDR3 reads TGTGCCAGCAGCCCCAGGGGTAATTCACCCCTCCACTTT.

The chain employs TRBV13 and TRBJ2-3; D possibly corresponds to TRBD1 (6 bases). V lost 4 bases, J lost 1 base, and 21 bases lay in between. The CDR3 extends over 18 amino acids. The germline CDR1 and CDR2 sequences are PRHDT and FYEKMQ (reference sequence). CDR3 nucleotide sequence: TGTGCCAGCAGCTCATCCCGGCGGGCCAGGGGAGGCACAGATACGCAGTATTTT. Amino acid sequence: CASSSSRRARGGTDTQYF.

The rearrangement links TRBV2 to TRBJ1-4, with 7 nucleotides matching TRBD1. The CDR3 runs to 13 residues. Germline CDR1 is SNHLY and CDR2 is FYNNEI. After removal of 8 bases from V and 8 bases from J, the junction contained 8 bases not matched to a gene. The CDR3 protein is CASRQGGAEKLFF. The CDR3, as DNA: TGTGCCAGCCGACAGGGTGGAGCGGAAAAACTGTTTTTT.